This TCR beta chain was recovered during a study of cytomegalovirus exposure and HLA in healthy donors (dated by TCRdb to 2016 to 2017). Looking at the study overall: According to a later analysis, one platform produced both the approximately 110 validation repertoires and the 550 to 800 repertoires of the first cohort. The aim of the study was to test whether cataloging public T cell receptors could identify signatures of past pathogen exposure. In addition to the first cohort of about 650 subjects, a separate validation cohort of around 110 different subjects was used. To predict cytomegalovirus infection status, the study brought together high-throughput TCR immunosequencing, statistical association of individual TCRs with disease status, and machine learning. On the study overall, not on this receptor specifically: A total of 150 or so TCR beta chains were listed by the study as associated with cytomegalovirus. In a later analysis, TCRs clustered in the first cohort were found to also tend to co-occur in the roughly 110 validation repertoires, with about 93% of cluster scores above 0. Most TCR sequences were observed very rarely across donors, whereas some public TCRs were present in many individuals. In both the original and validation cohorts, the classifier was reported to diagnose cytomegalovirus status with high specificity and sensitivity. The authors suggested that the approach could potentially be generalized to other disease states and immunological phenotypes. All 120 or so repertoires were used to score co-occurrence in the validation cohort in a later analysis, because that analysis had no HLA typing for the cohort. A few of the identified cytomegalovirus-associated TCR beta chains were confirmed in vitro to be specific for cytomegalovirus antigens.

Library method: the immunoSEQ multiplex PCR assay. The authors processed their data as follows. A statistical classification framework was built to diagnose cytomegalovirus status from the catalog of TCR beta chain sequences. The source is immuneACCESS, and TCRdb retained only in-frame sequences with V and J called. Part of the clones is not carried over; for the studies checked, unresolved V genes explain less than half of this, and the remainder is unexplained. V and J calls and clone size are copied from that table; D and trimming were computed from the DNA. Within this sample are about 73,000 clones, with 94% of them counted one time only. The top ten clones comprise roughly 0.94% of the sample. As regards this clone: Its specific antigen is unknown. No much larger clone exists at a distance of one base, and base qualities are not known.

The donors belonged to the validation cohort of under 150 subjects, which was separate from the roughly 670-subject first cohort. Spanning cysteine to phenylalanine, the CDR3 consists of 17 amino acids. Here the CDR3 DNA is all that survives: 51 bases in frame from base 1. Unmatched junction bases come to 9, with V trimmed by 4 bases and J by 1 base. Reading the germline V gene gives CDR1 SGHDN and CDR2 FVKESK. Sequencing was done on a sample of PBMCs. The origin of this receptor is a woman aged 18-29 years in good health and CMV-seronegative. The V gene is TRBV14 and the J gene is TRBJ2-1, with 8 bases in between that match TRBD2. The DNA sequence reads TGTGCCAGCAGCCGTACCCGGGCTAGCGGGTCCTACAATGAGCAGTTCTTC. It encodes CASSRTRASGSYNEQFF.